This is a list of T cell receptor beta chains from one sample in a study of blood T cell repertoires in COVID-19. Only in-frame clones appear in the TCRdb table, and some are missing; sequencing was by immunoSEQ multiplex PCR. This repertoire shows 190,000 or so clones, about 86% found once; its top ten account for around 7%. The sample consisted of PBMCs or T cells enriched from blood (not recorded which). The receptors originated from a man between 40 and 49 years old who had recovered from COVID-19. Each CDR3 is given with its conserved first and last residue. Fields, in order: CDR3 protein, CDR3 DNA, V gene, D gene, clone size, J gene. A D gene is named only where the DNA matches it firmly. Expanded clones get a size class; other rows say once, few or many, or leave the size out.

CASSSVPPGTGGGRKQETQYF | TGCGCCAGCAGCTCCGTCCCCCCGGGGACAGGGGGCGGTCGAAAACAAGAGACCCAGTACTTC | TRBV5-1 | TRBD1 | NA | TRBJ2-5
CASSLIAGGPHEQYF | TGTGCCAGCAGCTTGATCGCGGGGGGGCCCCACGAGCAGTACTTC | TRBV5-6 | TRBD2 | NA | TRBJ2-7
CASSSVFLAGSNTGELFF | TGTGCCAGCAGCTCGGTTTTTCTAGCGGGGTCGAACACCGGGGAGCTGTTTTTT | TRBV27 | TRBD2 | NA | TRBJ2-2
CASRETGFYEQYF | TGTGCCAGTCGTGAGACAGGGTTCTACGAGCAGTACTTC | TRBV19 | TRBD1 | few | TRBJ2-7
CASSEGVLAGGLSEQFF | TGTGCCAGCAGTGAAGGGGTACTAGCGGGGGGGCTCAGTGAGCAGTTCTTC | TRBV6-1 | TRBD2 | NA | TRBJ2-1
CASSIDAGSPRGEQYF | TGTGCCAGTAGTATAGACGCAGGAAGCCCACGGGGGGAGCAGTACTTC | TRBV19 | NA | NA | TRBJ2-7
CASTAGGTGNTIYF | TGTGCCAGCACCGCAGGGGGCACTGGAAACACCATATATTTT | TRBV6-5 | TRBD1 | NA | TRBJ1-3
CAISEGAADNSPLHF | TGTGCCATCAGTGAGGGGGCGGCTGATAATTCACCCCTCCACTTT | TRBV10-3 | NA | NA | TRBJ1-6
CATSDPSQGQGEKLFF | TGTGCCACCAGTGATCCATCTCAGGGGCAGGGTGAAAAACTGTTTTTT | TRBV24-1 | NA | NA | TRBJ1-4
CASSAFPKGQKNTEAFF | TGTGCCAGCAGCGCCTTCCCCAAAGGACAGAAGAACACTGAAGCTTTCTTT | TRBV7-7 | NA | NA | TRBJ1-1
CASSIRTGWDTEAFF | TGTGCCAGCAGCATCAGGACAGGTTGGGACACTGAAGCTTTCTTT | TRBV7-9 | TRBD1 | NA | TRBJ1-1
CASSAGTVGEKLFF | TGTGCCAGCAGCGCCGGGACAGTTGGCGAAAAACTGTTTTTT | TRBV5-8 | TRBD1 | NA | TRBJ1-4
CATGDRANYGYTF | TGTGCCACCGGGGACAGAGCTAACTATGGCTACACCTTC | TRBV19 | TRBD1 | NA | TRBJ1-2
CAWSVLKGLTGNTIYF | TGTGCCTGGAGTGTACTTAAGGGGTTAACTGGAAACACCATATATTTT | TRBV30 | NA | NA | TRBJ1-3
CASSRVIAGLNNNEQFF | TGCGCCAGCAGCCGAGTAATAGCGGGCCTGAACAACAATGAGCAGTTCTTC | TRBV4-1 | TRBD2 | NA | TRBJ2-1
CASLRIQGSNQPQHF | TGTGCCAGCCTAAGAATACAGGGGAGCAATCAGCCCCAGCATTTT | TRBV28 | TRBD1 | NA | TRBJ1-5
CASSLDREADTQYF | TGCGCCAGCAGTCTAGACAGGGAGGCAGATACGCAGTATTTT | TRBV10-1 | NA | NA | TRBJ2-3
CASSTPPGQGRNSPLHF | TGTGCCAGCAGCACCCCTCCGGGACAGGGAAGAAATTCACCCCTCCACTTT | TRBV7-2 | TRBD1 | NA | TRBJ1-6
CAWTDLNQPQHF | TGTGCCTGGACAGATCTCAATCAGCCCCAGCATTTT | TRBV30 | NA | once | TRBJ1-5
CASSPREGGRDTQYF | TGTGCCAGCAGCCCCCGGGAGGGAGGGAGAGATACGCAGTATTTT | TRBV11-2 | TRBD2 | NA | TRBJ2-3
CASSEGPGSTDTQYF | TGTGCCAGCAGTGAAGGGCCAGGGAGCACAGATACGCAGTATTTT | TRBV6-4 | NA | NA | TRBJ2-3
CASRTDRTSYEQYF | TGTGCCAGCAGGACCGACAGGACCTCCTACGAGCAGTACTTC | TRBV21-1 | NA | NA | TRBJ2-7
CASSLERGQPQHF | TGTGCCAGCAGCTTAGAGCGCGGTCAGCCCCAGCATTTT | TRBV7-2 | NA | NA | TRBJ1-5
CASSIRTGEADTQYF | TGTGCCAGTAGTATTAGGACAGGGGAGGCAGATACGCAGTATTTT | TRBV19 | TRBD1 | NA | TRBJ2-3
CASSLVYGDSPLHF | TGTGCCAGCAGCTTAGTTTACGGGGATTCACCCCTCCACTTT | TRBV7-9 | NA | NA | TRBJ1-6
CAWSPLRGYGYTF | TGTGCCTGGAGTCCGCTCAGGGGGTATGGCTACACCTTC | TRBV30 | TRBD1 | NA | TRBJ1-2
CSASKQGLGNSPLHF | TGCAGTGCTAGTAAGCAGGGCCTCGGGAATTCACCCCTCCACTTT | TRBV20-1 | NA | NA | TRBJ1-6
CASSVSGTTNEKLFF | TGTGCCAGCAGCGTCTCAGGAACAACTAATGAAAAACTGTTTTTT | TRBV9 | NA | NA | TRBJ1-4
CASSFTPPTNTGELFF | TGCGCCAGCAGCTTTACTCCCCCGACGAACACCGGGGAGCTGTTTTTT | TRBV5-1 | NA | NA | TRBJ2-2
CASSPNAGGRITGELFF | TGTGCCAGCAGTCCAAACGCCGGGGGGCGCATCACCGGGGAGCTGTTTTTT | TRBV6-4 | NA | NA | TRBJ2-2
CASSYSSGHTEAFF | TGTGCCAGCAGTTACTCTTCCGGTCACACTGAAGCTTTCTTT | TRBV6-5 | NA | NA | TRBJ1-1
CAILRGDYSYNEQFF | TGTGCCATCTTACGGGGAGACTACTCCTACAATGAGCAGTTCTTC | TRBV6-5 | NA | few | TRBJ2-1